A selection of T cell receptor beta chains follows, all from one sample in a study of T cell responses to AZD1222 COVID-19 vaccine. Libraries were prepared by immunoSEQ multiplex PCR; TCRdb keeps only in-frame clonotypes and omits some of them. The data contain approximately 200,000 clones, 91% of them singletons. The sequencing used peripheral blood, collected 28 days after the second AZD1222 dose. The receptor set was obtained from an adult who received the AZD1222 COVID-19 vaccine. CDR3s include the opening cysteine and the closing phenylalanine or tryptophan. Each record gives: D gene, V gene, J gene, clone size, CDR3 DNA, CDR3 protein. D genes are given only for firm matches. Where a row states a size, it is once, few, many or the class of an expanded clone; other rows omit it.

.	TRBV6-5	TRBJ2-1	.	TGTGCCAGCAGTTACTCTACAGGGAATGAGCAGTTCTTC	CASSYSTGNEQFF
.	TRBV7-3	TRBJ1-5	.	TGTGCCAGCAGCTTAACTAGCAATCAGCCCCAGCATTTT	CASSLTSNQPQHF
TRBD2	TRBV6-2/TRBV6-3	TRBJ2-5	.	TGTGCCAGCAGTAGACCGGGACTAGCGCATAAAGAGACCCAGTACTTC	CASSRPGLAHKETQYF
.	TRBV20-1	TRBJ2-7	once	TGCAGTGCTAGTCGAGACTACGAGCAGTACTTC	CSASRDYEQYF
.	TRBV5-4	TRBJ1-4	.	TGTGCCAGCAGCTTGAGACCCCGGGACGGAGTAGAGCAGAAACTGTTTTTT	CASSLRPRDGVEQKLFF
TRBD1	TRBV11-2	TRBJ1-3	.	TGTGCCAGCAGCTCTCCCGGGACAGGGGGAGACACCATATATTTT	CASSSPGTGGDTIYF
.	TRBV10-1	TRBJ2-3	once	TGCGCCAGCAGTGAGTGGTTGCCGCCTGGCGATACGCAGTATTTT	CASSEWLPPGDTQYF
TRBD2	TRBV29-1	TRBJ2-1	.	TGCAGCGTTGAATCTAGCGGGATCTACAATGAGCAGTTCTTC	CSVESSGIYNEQFF
.	TRBV3-1/TRBV3-2	TRBJ2-7	.	TGTGCCAGCGAAAGGGCACCCGAGGAGCAGTACTTC	CASERAPEEQYF
.	TRBV11-2	TRBJ2-7	.	TGTGCCAGCACCTCCGGGGCACCCTACGAGCAGTACTTC	CASTSGAPYEQYF
.	TRBV30	TRBJ1-2	.	TGTGCCTGGAGTGTACCAGTTAACTATGGCTACACCTTC	CAWSVPVNYGYTF
TRBD2	TRBV28	TRBJ2-7	.	TGTGCCAGCAGTTTACTAGCGGGAGCGAAGGCCTACGAGCAGTACTTC	CASSLLAGAKAYEQYF
.	TRBV12-5	TRBJ2-5	.	TGTGCTAGTGGTTTGGTACTAGGAGGAGGGGCGGACCAAGAGACCCAGTACTTC	CASGLVLGGGADQETQYF
.	TRBV20-1	TRBJ2-1	.	TGCAGTGCTAGTGAAGACAGGAGGGGATACAATGAGCAGTTCTTC	CSASEDRRGYNEQFF
TRBD2	TRBV18	TRBJ2-5	.	TGTGCCAGCTCACCAGGTGTACGGGAGGGAGAGACCCAGTACTTC	CASSPGVREGETQYF
.	TRBV13	TRBJ2-2	once	TGTGCCAGCAGTCGGGGCCGGGAGTGGGAGCTGTTTTTT	CASSRGREWELFF